The TCR beta chain described here comes from a study of human T cells and chemical hapten exposure. Study in general: Sensitization employed 2% DPC on around 2 cm by around 2 cm of upper inner arm skin.

Time point specified: patch test 1, 2 weeks after DPC sensitization. As to treatment: therapeutic diphenylcyclopropenone sensitization with weekly scalp DPC. Total RNA came from unfractionated whole blood. The study, taken as a whole, reports: High-frequency TCRs, those above 1 in 1000, stayed the same after DPC sensitization. Compared with pre-sensitization or healthy control sets, expanded TCRs clustered more.

This clonotype was observed a few times. The antigen is not known. TCRdb re-derived calls from the RACE reads in MiXCR, one entry per CDR3 protein. The table lists 70,000 to 80,000 distinct CDR3 sequences, 30% to 35% of them singletons. The sequence was collected from a man aged 35-49 years with alopecia areata. Some clones in this sample may be carry-over from other donors' samples. The source material was whole blood, sampled in connection with sensitization to the hapten diphenylcyclopropenone (DPC).

The CDR3 coding sequence is TGTGCCAGCAGCTGGGACAGGCGGACTAATGAAAAACTGTTTTTT. Its translation is CASSWDRRTNEKLFF. V usage is TRBV7-9 and J usage is TRBJ1-4, with 8 bases aligning to TRBD1. V lost 4 bases and J lost 2; bases outside the gene matches: 3. The CDR3 runs 15 residues. From germline, CDR1 is SEHNR and CDR2 FQNEAQ (reference sequence).